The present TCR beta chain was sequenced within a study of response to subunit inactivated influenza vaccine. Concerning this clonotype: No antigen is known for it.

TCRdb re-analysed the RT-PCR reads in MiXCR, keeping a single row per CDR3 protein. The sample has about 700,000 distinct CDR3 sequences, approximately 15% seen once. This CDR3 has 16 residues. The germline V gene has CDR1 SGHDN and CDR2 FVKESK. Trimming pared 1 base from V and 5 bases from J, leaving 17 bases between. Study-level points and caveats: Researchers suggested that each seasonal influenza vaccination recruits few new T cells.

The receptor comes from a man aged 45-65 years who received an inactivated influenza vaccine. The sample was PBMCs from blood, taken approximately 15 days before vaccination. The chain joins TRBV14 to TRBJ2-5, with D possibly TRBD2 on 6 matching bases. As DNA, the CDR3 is TGTGCCAGCAGCCAAGGGATCCGGGGCGCGGGGGAGACCCAGTACTTC. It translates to CASSQGIRGAGETQYF.